This note documents a single T cell receptor (beta chain) sequence. Its antigen is not known. Treatment in this sample: roughly 11-day PBMC culture with coronavirus spike peptide pools or control peptides (ViraFEST assay). The collection of CD4+ T cells from the unexposed donor took place before the COVID-19 pandemic (2011-2018). Germline V lookup: CDR1 SGHRS, CDR2 YFSETQ. The CDR3 is 17 residues long. Trimming cost V 4 bases and J 0 bases; bases outside gene matches: 3. The Oncomine TCR Beta short-read assay was applied to DNA of cultured CD4+ T cells. TCRdb analysed the PCR reads with MiXCR anew, one entry per CDR3 protein. Found here are about 9,600 distinct CDR3 sequences, over 30% of them singletons; the top ten hold roughly 12%. The data were obtained in a study of vaccination and CD4 T cells after COVID-19. Study at large: Samples after vaccination came a median 72 days past dose two, ranging 14 to 241. Researchers treated cells with overlapping spike peptides taken from SARS-CoV-2, HCoV-NL63, HCoV-OC43 and HCoV-229E.

General observations from the study: From approximately 21 to 40, the median of SARS-CoV-2-reactive clonotypes rose without reaching significance. Among those convalescent, a median 86.3% of reactive clones emerged solely post-vaccination.

J is TRBJ2-2 and V is TRBV5-1, with 13 positions matching TRBD2. The sequence derives from a human donor in good health. The sample consisted of CD4+ T cells from blood, cultured in vitro. Written as DNA, the CDR3 is TGCGCCAGCAGCATCACTAGCGGGGGGGCGAACACCGGGGAGCTGTTTTTT. Its translation: CASSITSGGANTGELFF. Full variable domain (missing parts from reference TRBV5-1 and TRBJ2-2): KAGVTQTPRYLIKTRGQQVTLSCSPISGHRSVSWYQQTPGQGLQFLFEYFSETQRNKGNFPGRFSGRQFSNSRSEMNVSTLELGDSALYLCASSITSGGANTGELFFGEGSRLTVL.